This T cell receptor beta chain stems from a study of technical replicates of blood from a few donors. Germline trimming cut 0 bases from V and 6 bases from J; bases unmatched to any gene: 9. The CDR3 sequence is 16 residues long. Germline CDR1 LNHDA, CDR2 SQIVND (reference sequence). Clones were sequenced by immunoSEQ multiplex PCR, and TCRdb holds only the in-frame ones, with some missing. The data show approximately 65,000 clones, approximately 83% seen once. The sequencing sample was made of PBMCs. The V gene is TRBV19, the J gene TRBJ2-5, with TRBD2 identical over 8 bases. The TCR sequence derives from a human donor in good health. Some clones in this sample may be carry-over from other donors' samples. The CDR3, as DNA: TGTGCCAGTAGTATAGATCGGGCGGGGGGTTTAAAGACCCAGTACTTC. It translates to CASSIDRAGGLKTQYF.